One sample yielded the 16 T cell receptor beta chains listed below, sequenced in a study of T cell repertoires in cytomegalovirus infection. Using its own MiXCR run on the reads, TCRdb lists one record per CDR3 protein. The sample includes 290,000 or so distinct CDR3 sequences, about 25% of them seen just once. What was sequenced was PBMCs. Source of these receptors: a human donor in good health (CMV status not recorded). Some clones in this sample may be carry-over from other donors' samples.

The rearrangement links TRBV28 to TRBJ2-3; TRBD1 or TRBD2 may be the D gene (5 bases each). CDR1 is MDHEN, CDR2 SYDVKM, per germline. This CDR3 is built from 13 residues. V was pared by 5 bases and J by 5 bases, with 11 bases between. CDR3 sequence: CASSQGRRDTQYF. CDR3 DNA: TGTGCCAGCAGTCAGGGACGCCGAGATACGCAGTATTTT.

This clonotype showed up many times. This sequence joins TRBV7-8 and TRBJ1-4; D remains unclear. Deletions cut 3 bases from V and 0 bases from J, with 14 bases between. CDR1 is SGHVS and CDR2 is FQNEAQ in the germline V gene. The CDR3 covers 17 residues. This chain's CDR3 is CASSFQPNLATNEKLFF. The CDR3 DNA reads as TGTGCCAGCAGCTTTCAGCCGAACCTCGCAACTAATGAAAAACTGTTTTTT.

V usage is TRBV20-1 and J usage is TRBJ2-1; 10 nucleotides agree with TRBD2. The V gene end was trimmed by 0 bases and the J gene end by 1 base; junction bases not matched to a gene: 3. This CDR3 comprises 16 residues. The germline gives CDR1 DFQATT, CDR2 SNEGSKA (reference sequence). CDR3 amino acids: CSAREASGGSYNEQFF. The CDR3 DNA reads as TGCAGTGCTAGAGAGGCTAGCGGGGGTTCCTACAATGAGCAGTTCTTC.

The CDR3 bases are TGTGCCAGCAGCTTAGGGGGACAGGGGGTCTACGAGCAGTACTTC. It translates to CASSLGGQGVYEQYF. The rearrangement links TRBV11-2 to TRBJ2-7; 11 bases match TRBD1. CDR1 SGHAT and CDR2 FQNNGV come from the germline V gene. J was trimmed by 3 bases and V by 1 base; bases with no gene match: 2. CDR3 length: 15 amino acids.

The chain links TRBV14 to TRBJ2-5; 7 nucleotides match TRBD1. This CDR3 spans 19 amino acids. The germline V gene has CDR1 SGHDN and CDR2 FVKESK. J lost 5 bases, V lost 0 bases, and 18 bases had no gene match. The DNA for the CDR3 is TGTGCCAGCAGCCAAGATTCACAGTGGAACAGGGGATTGCGGGAGACCCAGTACTTC. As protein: CASSQDSQWNRGLRETQYF.

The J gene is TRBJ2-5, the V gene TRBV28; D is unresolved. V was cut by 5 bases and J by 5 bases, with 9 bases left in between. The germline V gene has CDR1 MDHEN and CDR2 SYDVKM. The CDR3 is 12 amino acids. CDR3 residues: CASSTPHETQYF. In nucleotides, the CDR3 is TGTGCCAGCAGTACCCCACACGAGACCCAGTACTTC.

CDR3 DNA sequence: TGCAGCGTCATAGGGACAGGGGGAGAGACCCAGTACTTC. Its translation is CSVIGTGGETQYF. The chain combines TRBV29-1 with TRBJ2-5; 11 bases fit TRBD1. The V segment lost 6 bases and the J segment 4 bases; nucleotides outside the gene matches: 4. The length of the CDR3 is 13 residues. Germline lookup yields CDR1 SQVTM and CDR2 ANQGSEA.

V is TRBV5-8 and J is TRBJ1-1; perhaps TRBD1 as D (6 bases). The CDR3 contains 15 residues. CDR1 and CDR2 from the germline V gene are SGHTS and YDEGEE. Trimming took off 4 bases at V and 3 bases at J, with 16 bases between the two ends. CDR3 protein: CASSPGTRKDTEAFF. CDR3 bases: TGTGCCAGCAGCCCCGGGACAAGAAAGGACACTGAAGCTTTCTTT.

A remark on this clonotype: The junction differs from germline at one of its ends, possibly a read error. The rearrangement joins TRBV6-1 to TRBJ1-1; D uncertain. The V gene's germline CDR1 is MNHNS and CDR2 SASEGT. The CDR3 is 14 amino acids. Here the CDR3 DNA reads TGTGCCAGCAGTGAACATGTACCGAACGCTGAAGCTTTCTTT. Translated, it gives CASSEHVPNAEAFF.

The CDR3 here is CASSPPPVTGELFF. Written as DNA, the CDR3 is TGTGCCAGCAGCCCTCCACCCGTCACCGGGGAGCTGTTTTTT. The chain links TRBV5-5 to TRBJ2-2; D not certain. Trimming pared 4 bases from V and 4 bases from J, leaving 11 bases between. The CDR3 runs 14 residues. CDR1 and CDR2 from the germline V gene are SGHKS and YYEKEE (reference sequence).

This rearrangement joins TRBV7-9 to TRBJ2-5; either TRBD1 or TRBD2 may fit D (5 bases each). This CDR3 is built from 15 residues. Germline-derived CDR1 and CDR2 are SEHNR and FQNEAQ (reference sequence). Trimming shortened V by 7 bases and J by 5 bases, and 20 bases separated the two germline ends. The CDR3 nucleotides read TGTGCCAGCATCAGGGAGCGGTTCGGGAAGGAGACCCAGTACTTC. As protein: CASIRERFGKETQYF.

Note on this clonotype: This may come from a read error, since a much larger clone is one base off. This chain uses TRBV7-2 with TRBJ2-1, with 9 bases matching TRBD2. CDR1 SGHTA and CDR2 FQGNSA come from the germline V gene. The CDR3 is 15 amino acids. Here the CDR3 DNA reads TGTGCCAACAGCTTAGCGACTAGCGGAAACGATGAGCAGTTCTTC. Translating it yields CANSLATSGNDEQFF.

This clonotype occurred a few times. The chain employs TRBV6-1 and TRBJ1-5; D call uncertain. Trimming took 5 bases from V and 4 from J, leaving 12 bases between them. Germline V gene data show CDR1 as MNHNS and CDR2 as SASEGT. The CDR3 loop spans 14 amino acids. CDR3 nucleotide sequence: TGTGCCAGCAGTCTACCGCCGGGAAATCAGCCCCAGCATTTT. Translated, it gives CASSLPPGNQPQHF.

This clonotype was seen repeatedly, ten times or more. The CDR3 loop is CASSLGLAGTGSYEQYF. The CDR3, as DNA: TGTGCCAGCAGCTTAGGACTAGCGGGAACGGGATCCTACGAGCAGTACTTC. The V and J genes are TRBV7-2 and TRBJ2-7; 11 bases agree with TRBD2. V shed 1 base and J 1 base; nucleotides not matched to a gene: 6. Germline-derived CDR1 and CDR2 are SGHTA and FQGNSA. This CDR3 is built from 17 residues.

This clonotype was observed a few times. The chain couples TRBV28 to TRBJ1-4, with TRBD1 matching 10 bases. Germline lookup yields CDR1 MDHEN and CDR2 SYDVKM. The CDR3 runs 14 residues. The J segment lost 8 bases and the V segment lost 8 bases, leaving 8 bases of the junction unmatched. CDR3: CASLDRGFSEKLFF. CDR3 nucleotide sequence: TGTGCCAGCTTGGACAGGGGGTTTTCCGAAAAACTGTTTTTT.

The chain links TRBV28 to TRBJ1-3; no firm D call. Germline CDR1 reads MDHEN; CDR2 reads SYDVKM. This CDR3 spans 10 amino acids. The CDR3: CAISGNTIYF. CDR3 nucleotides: TGTGCGATCTCTGGAAACACCATATATTTT.